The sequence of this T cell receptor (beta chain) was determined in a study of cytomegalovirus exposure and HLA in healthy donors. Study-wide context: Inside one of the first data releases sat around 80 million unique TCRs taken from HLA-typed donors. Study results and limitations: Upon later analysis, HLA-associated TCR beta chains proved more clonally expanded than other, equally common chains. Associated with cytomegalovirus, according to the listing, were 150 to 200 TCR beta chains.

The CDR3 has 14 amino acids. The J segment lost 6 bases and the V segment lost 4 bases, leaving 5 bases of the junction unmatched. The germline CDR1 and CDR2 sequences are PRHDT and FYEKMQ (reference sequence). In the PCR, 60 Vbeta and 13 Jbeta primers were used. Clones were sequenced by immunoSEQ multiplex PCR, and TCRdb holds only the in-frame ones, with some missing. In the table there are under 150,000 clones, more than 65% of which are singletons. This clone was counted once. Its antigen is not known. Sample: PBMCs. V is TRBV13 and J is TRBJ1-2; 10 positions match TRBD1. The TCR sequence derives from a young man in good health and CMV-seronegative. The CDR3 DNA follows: TGTGCCAGCAGCTCGACAGGGGGCGCGGATGGCTACACCTTC. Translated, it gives CASSSTGGADGYTF.